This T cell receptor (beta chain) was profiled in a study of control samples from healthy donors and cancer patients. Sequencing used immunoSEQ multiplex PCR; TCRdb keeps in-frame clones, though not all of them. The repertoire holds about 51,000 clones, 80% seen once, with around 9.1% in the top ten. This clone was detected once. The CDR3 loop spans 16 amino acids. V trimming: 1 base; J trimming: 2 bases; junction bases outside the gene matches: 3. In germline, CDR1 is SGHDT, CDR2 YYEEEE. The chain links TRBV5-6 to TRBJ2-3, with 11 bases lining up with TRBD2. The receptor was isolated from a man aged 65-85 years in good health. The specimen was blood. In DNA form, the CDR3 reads TGTGCCAGCAGCTTGAGACTAGCGGGGACCACAGATACGCAGTATTTT. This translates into CASSLRLAGTTDTQYF.